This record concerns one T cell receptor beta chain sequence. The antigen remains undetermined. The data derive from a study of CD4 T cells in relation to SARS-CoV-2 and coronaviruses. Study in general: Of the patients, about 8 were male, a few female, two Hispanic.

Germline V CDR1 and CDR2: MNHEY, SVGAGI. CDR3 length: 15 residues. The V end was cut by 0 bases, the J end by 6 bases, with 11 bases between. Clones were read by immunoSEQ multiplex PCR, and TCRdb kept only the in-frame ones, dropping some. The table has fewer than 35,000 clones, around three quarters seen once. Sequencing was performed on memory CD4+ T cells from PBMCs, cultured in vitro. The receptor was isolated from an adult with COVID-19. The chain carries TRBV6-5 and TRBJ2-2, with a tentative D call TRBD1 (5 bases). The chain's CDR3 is CASSYSLGRAGELFF. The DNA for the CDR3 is TGTGCCAGCAGTTACTCGTTGGGGCGCGCCGGGGAGCTGTTTTTT.